These 21 T cell receptor beta chains originate from one sample sequenced in a study of CD8 T cells in ankylosing spondylitis (dated 2017 in TCRdb). The protocol used for the library was 5' RACE. The reads were generated on an Illumina HiSeq 2500. TCRdb reanalyzed the raw reads on its own, using fastp at Q25 for trimming and MiXCR for clone calling, and kept in-frame beta chains. Rows matching on CDR3 protein sequence are summarized as one entry with the most common DNA and genes. The sample table records 290,000 or so distinct CDR3 sequences; around 21% of these occur just once. The biggest ten clones account for under 4% of the sample. The material sequenced was blood, either unsorted or a sorted T cell fraction (not recorded which). The receptors were sampled from a female donor with ankylosing spondylitis or in good health (not recorded which).

A few counts support this clonotype. The V gene is TRBV12-3 or TRBV12-4, the J gene TRBJ2-1; 9 nucleotides align to TRBD2. Trimming cost V 4 bases and J 4 bases; bases outside gene matches: 8. CDR3 length equals 16 residues. The CDR3 protein is CASSWGAGGGYNEQFF. In DNA, the CDR3 is TGTGCCAGCAGTTGGGGAGCGGGAGGAGGGTACAATGAGCAGTTCTTC.

This clonotype came up a few times. In DNA form, the CDR3 reads TGTGCCAGCAGCCTTAGCGGGGTAGACACAGATACGCAGTATTTT. Protein product: CASSLSGVDTDTQYF. The chain is built from TRBV7-2 and TRBJ2-3; TRBD2 aligns across 8 bases. Germline CDR1 is SGHTA and CDR2 is FQGNSA. The V gene end was trimmed by 5 bases and the J gene end by 2 bases; junction bases not matched to a gene: 6. This CDR3 has 15 amino acids. Using reference TRBV7-2 and TRBJ2-3 for the parts outside the CDR3, the full variable domain is GAGVSQSPSNKVTEKGKDVELRCDPISGHTALYWYRQSLGQGLEFLIYFQGNSAPDKSGLPSDRFSAERTGGSVSTLTIQRTQQEDSAVYLCASSLSGVDTDTQYFGPGTRLTVL.

This chain connects TRBV20-1 to TRBJ2-2; 8 bases match TRBD2. Germline V gene lookup returns CDR1 DFQATT and CDR2 SNEGSKA (reference sequence). The CDR3 runs 14 residues. With V trimmed by 6 bases and J by 1 base, 4 bases remained unmatched. CDR3 protein: CSAPLAGNTGELFF. The CDR3 region has the DNA TGCAGTGCCCCCCTAGCGGGGAACACCGGGGAGCTGTTTTTT.

The rearrangement uses TRBV11-3 and TRBJ2-1; D is possibly TRBD1 or TRBD2 (6 bases each). Between the trimmed V and J ends, which lost 4 bases and 7 bases, there was a span of 11 bases. Germline V gene data show CDR1 as SGHNT and CDR2 as YENEEA. This CDR3 is built from 13 residues. The CDR3 DNA sequence: TGTGCCAGCAGCTGGGGGCGGGGAAATGAGCAGTTCTTC. Translated: CASSWGRGNEQFF. Full variable domain (outside the CDR3, taken from reference TRBV11-3 and TRBJ2-1): EAGVVQSPRYKIIEKKQPVAFWCNPISGHNTLYWYLQNLGQGPELLIRYENEEAVDDSQLPKDRFSAERLKGVDSTLKIQPAELGDSAVYLCASSWGRGNEQFFGPGTRLTVL.

The rearrangement uses TRBV20-1 and TRBJ2-5, with D tentatively TRBD2 (5 bases). The CDR3 consists of 13 residues. Germline values: CDR1 DFQATT, CDR2 SNEGSKA (reference sequence). The CDR3 sequence: CTVPSGNQETQYF. In DNA, the CDR3 is TGCACCGTGCCGAGCGGTAACCAAGAGACCCAGTACTTC.

This clonotype was observed a handful of times. The CDR3 DNA follows: TGCAGTGCTAGCCCGGGGACCGCAGCCTATACCTACGAGCAGTACTTC. It specifies CSASPGTAAYTYEQYF. V is TRBV20-1 and J is TRBJ2-7, with D perhaps matching TRBD1 or TRBD2 (5 bases each). The V gene's germline CDR1 is DFQATT and CDR2 SNEGSKA (reference sequence). The CDR3 runs to 16 residues. Trimming shortened V by 3 bases and J by 2 bases, and 20 bases separated the two germline ends.

The chain recombines TRBV7-2 with TRBJ1-4; D unresolved. Germline assignment: CDR1 SGHTA and CDR2 FQGNSA. Trimming took off 4 bases at V and 10 bases at J, with 10 bases between the two ends. The CDR3 consists of 12 residues. The CDR3 loop is CASSSPRSKLFF. CDR3 coding DNA: TGTGCCAGCAGCTCCCCGAGGTCAAAACTGTTTTTT.

The chain carries TRBV29-1 and TRBJ2-7, with D uncertain. Trimming cost V 7 bases and J 6 bases, with 16 bases left between them. The CDR3 is 12 residues long. Germline V gene data show CDR1 as SQVTM and CDR2 as ANQGSEA. This chain's CDR3 is CSASSGLPEQYF. In DNA, the CDR3 is TGCAGCGCCTCATCGGGCCTCCCCGAGCAGTACTTC.

At least ten counts were recorded for this clonotype. This rearrangement joins TRBV7-6 to TRBJ2-2, with 14 bases aligning to TRBD2. Germline loops: CDR1 SGHVS, CDR2 FNYEAQ. The CDR3 consists of 20 residues. Unmatched junction bases numbered 13, after V lost 3 bases and J lost 4 bases. The CDR3 region is CASSLGMGLAGVGSTGELFF. The DNA for the CDR3 is TGTGCCAGCAGCTTGGGGATGGGACTAGCGGGAGTAGGGAGCACCGGGGAGCTGTTTTTT.

As to this clonotype: This clone may be a read error of a much larger clone one base away. This sequence joins TRBV28 and TRBJ1-6; no firm D call. The germline V gene encodes CDR1 MDHEN and CDR2 SYDVKM. The CDR3 has 14 amino acids. CDR3 loop: CASSPQLSVSLLHF. CDR3 coding DNA: TGTGCCAGCAGTCCACAGTTGTCGGTCTCACTCCTCCACTTT.

A few counts support this clonotype. The chain links TRBV20-1 to TRBJ1-2, with TRBD1 as a possible D gene (5 bases). Trimming left V 0 bases short and J 4 bases short, with 18 bases between. Germline V lookup: CDR1 DFQATT, CDR2 SNEGSKA (reference sequence). CDR3 length equals 16 residues. The CDR3 DNA reads as TGCAGTGCTAGAGATCCCCCAGGGAGAATTAGCTATGGCTACACCTTC. This sequence encodes CSARDPPGRISYGYTF.

This clonotype was counted a few times. This sequence joins TRBV20-1 and TRBJ2-3; 11 bases match TRBD2. The CDR3 extends over 16 amino acids. The germline V gene encodes CDR1 DFQATT and CDR2 SNEGSKA (reference sequence). After removal of 0 bases from V and 3 bases from J, the junction contained 5 bases not matched to a gene. In nucleotides, the CDR3 is TGCAGTGCTAGAGATGGGGCTAGCGGGAGGACAGATACGCAGTATTTT. It encodes CSARDGASGRTDTQYF.

In this sample, this clonotype turned up a few times. The J gene is TRBJ1-1, the V gene TRBV3-1, with D perhaps matching TRBD1 (5 bases). Germline lookup yields CDR1 LGHDT and CDR2 YNNKEL (reference sequence). V was trimmed by 4 bases and J by 1 base, leaving 10 bases between them. This CDR3 has 14 amino acids. Here the CDR3 reads CASSPGTWNTEAFF. CDR3 nucleotides: TGTGCCAGCAGCCCCGGGACTTGGAACACTGAAGCTTTCTTT.

This clonotype was recorded many times. V gene TRBV11-2 combines with J gene TRBJ2-7; D is possibly TRBD2 (6 bases). Per the germline V gene, CDR1 is SGHAT and CDR2 is FQNNGV. This CDR3 contains 15 residues. V lost 3 bases to trimming and J lost 1 base, with 13 bases between them. CDR3 loop: CASSFLHGGSYEQYF. CDR3 in DNA: TGTGCCAGCAGCTTTTTGCACGGAGGGTCCTACGAGCAGTACTTC.

This chain uses TRBV25-1 with TRBJ2-7, with D perhaps TRBD2 (6 bases). This CDR3 region has 12 residues. V was trimmed by 4 bases and J by 7 bases, leaving 11 bases between them. Germline V gives CDR1 MGHDK, CDR2 SYGVNS. Here the CDR3 reads CASSGGVREQYF. DNA of the CDR3: TGTGCCAGCAGTGGCGGGGTTAGGGAGCAGTACTTC.

The chain recombines TRBV7-9 with TRBJ1-1; D uncertain. Germline loops: CDR1 SEHNR, CDR2 FQNEAQ (reference sequence). The CDR3 has 15 residues. V was shortened by 1 base and J by 4 bases, with 13 bases between the two germline ends. Here the CDR3 reads CASSLGATRGTEAFF. The CDR3 region has the DNA TGTGCCAGCAGCTTAGGGGCAACTCGTGGCACTGAAGCTTTCTTT.

This clonotype came up a few times. The CDR3 DNA is TGTGCTAGTGGTTTGCTAACAGGGGAAGCTTTCTTT. This codes for CASGLLTGEAFF. The chain recombines TRBV12-5 with TRBJ1-1; D perhaps matches TRBD1 (6 bases). Per germline, CDR1 LGHNT and CDR2 FRNRAP. This CDR3 has 12 amino acids. V was trimmed by 2 bases and J by 8 bases, leaving 9 bases between them.

This clonotype was seen repeatedly, ten times or more. The J gene is TRBJ2-1, the V gene TRBV4-3; D is undetermined. The V gene's germline CDR1 is LGHNA and CDR2 YSLEER. The CDR3 spans 14 residues. The V end lost 7 bases, the J end lost 2 bases, and 12 bases lay between the germline ends. CDR3 bases: TGCGCCAGCAAAGATGCAAACACCTACAATGAGCAGTTCTTC. Encoded protein: CASKDANTYNEQFF.

This rearrangement joins TRBV2 to TRBJ2-1; no definite D call. This CDR3 spans 11 amino acids. Trimming shortened V by 7 bases and J by 3 bases, and 4 bases separated the two germline ends. Looked up from germline, CDR1 is SNHLY and CDR2 is FYNNEI. CDR3 nucleotide sequence: TGTGCCAGCAAGATCTACAATGAGCAGTTCTTC. It is translated as CASKIYNEQFF.

In this sample, this clonotype turned up many times. V is TRBV20-1 and J is TRBJ2-3, with a weak D call TRBD2 (6 bases). V lost 5 bases to trimming and J lost 1 base, with 19 bases between them. Germline V CDR1 and CDR2: DFQATT, SNEGSKA (reference sequence). The CDR3 loop spans 16 amino acids. The CDR3 reads CSAPKFGGDRTDTQYF. The DNA for the CDR3 is TGCAGTGCTCCGAAATTTGGCGGGGATCGCACAGATACGCAGTATTTT.

The chain combines TRBV20-1 with TRBJ2-1; a weak D match, TRBD2 (5 bases). Germline V lookup: CDR1 DFQATT, CDR2 SNEGSKA (reference sequence). The germline V and J ends were trimmed by 5 bases and 5 bases, with 13 bases remaining between them. This CDR3 has 13 amino acids. DNA for the CDR3: TGCAGTGCTCCGGCATACGGGGACAATGAGCAGTTCTTC. Translating it yields CSAPAYGDNEQFF.